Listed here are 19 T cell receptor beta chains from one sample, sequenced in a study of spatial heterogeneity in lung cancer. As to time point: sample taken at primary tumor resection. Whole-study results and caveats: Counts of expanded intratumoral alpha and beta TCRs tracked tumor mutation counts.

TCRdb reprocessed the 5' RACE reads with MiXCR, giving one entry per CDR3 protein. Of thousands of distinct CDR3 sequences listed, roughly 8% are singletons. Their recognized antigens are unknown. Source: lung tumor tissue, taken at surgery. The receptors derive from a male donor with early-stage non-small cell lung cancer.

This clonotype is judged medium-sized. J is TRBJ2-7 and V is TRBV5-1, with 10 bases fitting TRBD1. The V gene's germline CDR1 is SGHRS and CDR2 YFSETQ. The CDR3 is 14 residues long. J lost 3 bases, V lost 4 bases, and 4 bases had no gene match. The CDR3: CASSPGTGDYEQYF. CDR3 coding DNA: TGCGCCAGCAGCCCGGGGACAGGGGACTACGAGCAGTACTTC.

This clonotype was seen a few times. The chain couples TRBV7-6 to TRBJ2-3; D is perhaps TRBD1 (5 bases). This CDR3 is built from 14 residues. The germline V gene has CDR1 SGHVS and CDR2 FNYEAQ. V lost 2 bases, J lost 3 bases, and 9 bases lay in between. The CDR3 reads CASSLLQGTDTQYF. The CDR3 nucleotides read TGTGCCAGCAGCTTACTCCAGGGAACAGATACGCAGTATTTT.

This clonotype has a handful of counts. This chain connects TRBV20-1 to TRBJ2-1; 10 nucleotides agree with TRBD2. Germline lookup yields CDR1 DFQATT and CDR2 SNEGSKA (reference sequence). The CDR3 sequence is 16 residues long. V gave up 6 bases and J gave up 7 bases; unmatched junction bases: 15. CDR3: CSALIIAGGTINEQFF. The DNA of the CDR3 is TGCAGTGCCCTTATAATAGCGGGAGGCACGATAAATGAGCAGTTCTTC.

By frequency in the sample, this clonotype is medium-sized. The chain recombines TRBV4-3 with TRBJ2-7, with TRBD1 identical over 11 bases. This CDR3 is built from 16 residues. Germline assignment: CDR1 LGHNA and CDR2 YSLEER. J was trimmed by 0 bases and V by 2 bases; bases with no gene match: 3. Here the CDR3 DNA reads TGCGCCAGCAGCCAAATCGGGACAGGGGGCTCCTACGAGCAGTACTTC. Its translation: CASSQIGTGGSYEQYF.

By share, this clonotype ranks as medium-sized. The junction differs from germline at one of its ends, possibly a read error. CDR3 sequence reads: CASSSDRDRWNF. CDR3 nucleotides: TGTGCCAGCAGCTCAGACCGGGACAGGTGGAACTTC. This chain links TRBV7-2 with TRBJ2-5, with 8 positions matching TRBD1. This CDR3 region has 12 residues. Germline loops: CDR1 SGHTA, CDR2 FQGNSA.

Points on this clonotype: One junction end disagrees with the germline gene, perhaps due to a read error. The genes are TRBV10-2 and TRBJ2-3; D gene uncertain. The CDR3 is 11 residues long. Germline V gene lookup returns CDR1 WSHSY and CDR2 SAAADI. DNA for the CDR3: TGCGCGAGCAGTTTCACAGATACGCAGTATTTT. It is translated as CASSFTDTQYF.

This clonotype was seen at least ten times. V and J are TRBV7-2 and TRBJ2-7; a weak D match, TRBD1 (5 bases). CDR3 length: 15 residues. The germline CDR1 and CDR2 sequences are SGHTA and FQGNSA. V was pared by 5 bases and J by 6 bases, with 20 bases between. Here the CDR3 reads CASSPTASRRGEQYF. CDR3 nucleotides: TGTGCCAGCAGCCCTACAGCCTCTAGAAGGGGCGAGCAGTACTTC.

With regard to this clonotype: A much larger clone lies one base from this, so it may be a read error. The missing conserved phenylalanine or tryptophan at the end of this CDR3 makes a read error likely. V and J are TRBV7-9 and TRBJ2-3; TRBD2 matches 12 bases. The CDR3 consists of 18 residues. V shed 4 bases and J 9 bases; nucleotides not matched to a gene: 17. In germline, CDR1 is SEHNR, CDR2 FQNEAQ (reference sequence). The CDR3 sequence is CASSSRKGTSGSQITQYI. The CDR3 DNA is TGTGCCAGCAGCTCCCGAAAGGGGACTAGCGGGTCCCAGATAACGCAGTATATT.

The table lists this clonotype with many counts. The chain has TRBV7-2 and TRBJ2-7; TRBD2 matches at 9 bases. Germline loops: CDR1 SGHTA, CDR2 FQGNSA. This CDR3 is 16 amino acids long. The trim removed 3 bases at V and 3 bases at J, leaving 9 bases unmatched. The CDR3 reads CASSLVAGVNYYEQYF. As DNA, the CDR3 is TGTGCCAGCAGCTTGGTAGCGGGAGTTAATTACTACGAGCAGTACTTC.

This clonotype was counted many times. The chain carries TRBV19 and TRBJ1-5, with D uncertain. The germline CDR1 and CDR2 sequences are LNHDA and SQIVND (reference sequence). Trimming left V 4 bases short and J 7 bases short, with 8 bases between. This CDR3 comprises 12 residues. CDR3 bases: TGTGCCAGTAGTACCCCCCAACAGCCCCAGCATTTT. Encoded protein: CASSTPQQPQHF.

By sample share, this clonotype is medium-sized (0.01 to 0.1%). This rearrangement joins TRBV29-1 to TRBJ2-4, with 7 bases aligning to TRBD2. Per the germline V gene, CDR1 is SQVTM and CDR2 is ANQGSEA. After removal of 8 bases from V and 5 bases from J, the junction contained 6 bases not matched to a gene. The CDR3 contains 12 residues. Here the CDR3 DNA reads TGCAGCACCCGGGGGGTCGAAAACATTCAGTACTTC. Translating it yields CSTRGVENIQYF.

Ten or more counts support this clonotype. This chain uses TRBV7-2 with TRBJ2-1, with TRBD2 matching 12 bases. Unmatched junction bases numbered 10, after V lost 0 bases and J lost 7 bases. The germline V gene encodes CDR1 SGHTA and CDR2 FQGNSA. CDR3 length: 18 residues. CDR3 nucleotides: TGTGCCAGCAGCTTAGCGACTAGCGGGAGTACTCTTCGGAATGAGCAGTTCTTC. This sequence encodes CASSLATSGSTLRNEQFF. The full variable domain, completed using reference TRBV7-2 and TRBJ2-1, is GAGVSQSPSNKVTEKGKDVELRCDPISGHTALYWYRQSLGQGLEFLIYFQGNSAPDKSGLPSDRFSAERTGGSVSTLTIQRTQQEDSAVYLCASSLATSGSTLRNEQFFGPGTRLTVL.

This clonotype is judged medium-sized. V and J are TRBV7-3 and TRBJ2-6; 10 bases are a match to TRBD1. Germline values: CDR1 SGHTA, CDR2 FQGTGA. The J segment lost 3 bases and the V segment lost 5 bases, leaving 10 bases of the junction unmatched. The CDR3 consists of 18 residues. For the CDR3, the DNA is TGTGCCAGCAGCCATCGGACAGGGGGAAACGATGGGGCCAACGTCCTGACTTTC. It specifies CASSHRTGGNDGANVLTF.

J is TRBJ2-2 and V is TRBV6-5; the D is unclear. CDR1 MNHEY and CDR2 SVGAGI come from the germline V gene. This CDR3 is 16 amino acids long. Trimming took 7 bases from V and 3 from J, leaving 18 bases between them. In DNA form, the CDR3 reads TGTGCCAGCACCGGCGGCGGTCTCCTACACACCGGGGAGCTGTTTTTT. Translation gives CASTGGGLLHTGELFF.

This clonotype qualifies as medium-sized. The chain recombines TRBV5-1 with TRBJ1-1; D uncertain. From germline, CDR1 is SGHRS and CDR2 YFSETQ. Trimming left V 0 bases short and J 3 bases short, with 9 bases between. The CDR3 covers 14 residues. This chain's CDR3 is CASSLAGRDTEAFF. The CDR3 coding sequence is TGCGCCAGCAGCTTGGCTGGGAGGGACACTGAAGCTTTCTTT.

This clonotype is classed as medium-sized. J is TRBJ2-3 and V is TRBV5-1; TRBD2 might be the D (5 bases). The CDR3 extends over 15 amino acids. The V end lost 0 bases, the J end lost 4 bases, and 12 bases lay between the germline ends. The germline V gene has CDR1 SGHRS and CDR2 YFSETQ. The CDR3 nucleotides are TGCGCCAGCAGCTTGGCCTCCGGAGGTGCAGATACGCAGTATTTT. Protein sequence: CASSLASGGADTQYF.

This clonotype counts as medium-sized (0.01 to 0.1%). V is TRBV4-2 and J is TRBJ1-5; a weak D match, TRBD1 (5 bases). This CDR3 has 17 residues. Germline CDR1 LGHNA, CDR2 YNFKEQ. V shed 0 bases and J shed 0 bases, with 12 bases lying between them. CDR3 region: CASSQDSGGNSNQPQHF. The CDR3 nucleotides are TGTGCCAGCAGCCAAGATTCCGGGGGGAATAGCAATCAGCCCCAGCATTTT.

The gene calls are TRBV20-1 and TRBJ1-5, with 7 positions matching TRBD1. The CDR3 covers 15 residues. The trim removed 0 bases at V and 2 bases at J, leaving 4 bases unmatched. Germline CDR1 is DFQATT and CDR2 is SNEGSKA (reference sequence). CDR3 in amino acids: CSAREPTGGNQPQHF. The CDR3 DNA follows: TGCAGTGCTAGAGAGCCTACAGGGGGCAATCAGCCCCAGCATTTT.

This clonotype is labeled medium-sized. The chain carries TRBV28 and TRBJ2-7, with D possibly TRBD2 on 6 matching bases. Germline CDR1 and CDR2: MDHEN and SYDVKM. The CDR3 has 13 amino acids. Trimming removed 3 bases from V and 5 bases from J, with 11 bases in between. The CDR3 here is CASSFASADEQYF. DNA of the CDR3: TGTGCCAGCAGTTTTGCTAGCGCCGACGAGCAGTACTTC.